The sequence of this T cell receptor beta chain was determined in a study of blood T cell repertoires in COVID-19. J gave up 1 base and V 4 bases, and 4 bases lay outside the gene matches. Germline V gives CDR1 SQVTM, CDR2 ANQGSEA. This CDR3 contains 14 residues. TCRdb's copy holds only in-frame clones and misses some; the assay was immunoSEQ multiplex PCR. The sample includes around 59,000 clones, 70% to 75% of them seen just once. The rearrangement uses TRBV29-1 and TRBJ1-1; 9 nucleotides align to TRBD1. Sequencing was done on a sample of peripheral blood. This sequence originates from a woman in her forties or fifties with active or convalescent COVID-19. The CDR3 coding sequence is TGCAGCGTTGTCCCGGGACAGGGGAACACTGAAGCTTTCTTT. Encoded protein: CSVVPGQGNTEAFF.